The T cell receptor beta chain described here comes from a study of shared T cell receptors in the human thymus. Using immunoSEQ multiplex PCR, the repertoire was profiled, and TCRdb retains in-frame clones only, with some absent. The sample includes 450,000 to 650,000 clones, around three quarters of them seen just once. The CDR3 spans 19 residues. After removal of 0 bases from V and 3 bases from J, the junction contained 8 bases not matched to a gene. Germline assignment: CDR1 LGHNA and CDR2 YSLEER. The sample was also reused in another study, on human thymus T cells. That work contributes: Having surgery to correct congenital heart defects, healthy Finnish infants acted as the donors. Resections that were taken during corrective heart surgery supplied the thymus tissue. In unrelated individuals, thymic repertoires overlapped highly, according to related research.

What was sequenced was thymocytes. The chain combines TRBV4-3 with TRBJ2-1; 13 bases are a match to TRBD2. The receptor comes from a boy in the first two years of life with a congenital heart defect. For the CDR3, the DNA is TGCGCCAGCAGCCAAGATCTACTAGCGGGAGGGGGGGGCTACAATGAGCAGTTCTTC. This sequence encodes CASSQDLLAGGGGYNEQFF.